This T cell receptor (beta chain) is from a study of PD-1 blockade in classical Hodgkin lymphoma. Study-wide results and caveats: Differences between repertoires have undefined causes, possibly disease activity or prior therapy. Healthy donors reportedly exceeded newly diagnosed patients in baseline TCR diversity.

A word on this clone: The antigen is not known.

Here immunoSEQ multiplex PCR was the method, and the copy in TCRdb shows in-frame clones only, minus some. The sample lists approximately 47,000 clones; roughly 88% were seen once. The time point was: newly diagnosed, previously untreated cHL patient sample. Untreated, newly diagnosed classical Hodgkin lymphoma PBMCs served for comparison. Sequenced sample: peripheral blood mononuclear cells (PBMCs). The sequence was collected from a human donor with classical Hodgkin lymphoma.

CDR3 nucleotide sequence: TGTGCCAGCAGCATTGGCCTCCAGGGAGCCGAGCAGTACTTC. Its translation: CASSIGLQGAEQYF. The V and J genes are TRBV5-4 and TRBJ2-7; D tentatively reads TRBD1 or TRBD2 (5 bases each). The CDR3 is 14 residues long. Trimming took 4 bases from V and 6 from J, leaving 17 bases between them. Looked up from germline, CDR1 is SGHNT and CDR2 is YYREEE (reference sequence).